These 8 T cell receptor beta chains were sequenced from one sample in a study of CD8 T cells in ankylosing spondylitis. TCRdb re-called the 5' RACE reads through MiXCR, storing one row per CDR3 protein. This sample yields around 120,000 distinct CDR3 sequences, of which 24% are seen a single time; 9% to 15% belongs to the top ten. Sequenced input: synovial fluid, either unsorted or a sorted T cell fraction (not recorded which). The receptors derive from a male donor with ankylosing spondylitis.

J is TRBJ2-1 and V is TRBV11-3; D is undetermined. The CDR3 consists of 13 residues. The germline gives CDR1 SGHNT, CDR2 YENEEA. Between the trimmed V and J ends, which lost 7 bases and 8 bases, there was a span of 15 bases. The CDR3 is CASKQSSVDEQFF. The CDR3, as DNA: TGTGCCAGCAAACAGAGTTCGGTAGATGAGCAGTTCTTC. The full variable domain, in which reference TRBV11-3 and TRBJ2-1 provide the parts outside the CDR3, is EAGVVQSPRYKIIEKKQPVAFWCNPISGHNTLYWYLQNLGQGPELLIRYENEEAVDDSQLPKDRFSAERLKGVDSTLKIQPAELGDSAVYLCASKQSSVDEQFFGPGTRLTVL.

The rearrangement uses TRBV5-1 and TRBJ2-7; 8 nucleotides match TRBD2. J was trimmed by 6 bases and V by 2 bases; bases with no gene match: 4. The germline gives CDR1 SGHRS, CDR2 YFSETQ. The CDR3 consists of 13 residues. The CDR3 protein is CASSFGGGGEQYV. The CDR3 DNA is TGCGCCAGCAGCTTCGGGGGGGGCGGCGAGCAGTACGTC.

This clonotype was observed a handful of times. The chain couples TRBV18 to TRBJ1-6, with a possible D match to TRBD1 (5 bases). CDR1 is KGHSH, CDR2 LQKENI, per germline. The CDR3 spans 15 residues. The germline V and J ends were trimmed by 3 bases and 10 bases, with 16 bases remaining between them. As DNA, the CDR3 is TGTGCCAGCTCACCCAGCCAGGGAGGGGAATCACCCCTCCACTTT. Translating it yields CASSPSQGGESPLHF. Full variable domain (missing parts from reference TRBV18 and TRBJ1-6): NAGVMQNPRHLVRRRGQEARLRCSPMKGHSHVYWYRQLPEEGLKFMVYLQKENIIDESGMPKERFSAEFPKEGPSILRIQQVVRGDSAAYFCASSPSQGGESPLHFGNGTRLTVT.

In this sample, this clonotype turned up a few times. The chain carries TRBV3-1 and TRBJ2-2; D unresolved. Germline V gene sequence: CDR1 LGHDT, CDR2 YNNKEL (reference sequence). V was pared by 1 base and J by 7 bases, with 10 bases between. The CDR3 is 14 residues long. The CDR3 nucleotides are TGTGCCAGCAGCCAAGGGCTACGGAACGGGGAGCTGTTTTTT. Its protein is CASSQGLRNGELFF.

This clonotype was found many times. J is TRBJ2-7 and V is TRBV12-5; D is uncertain. The CDR3 has 17 residues. Between the trimmed V and J ends, which lost 0 bases and 3 bases, there was a span of 18 bases. The germline V gene has CDR1 LGHNT and CDR2 FRNRAP. CDR3 residues: CASGLVGAIANYYEQYV. CDR3 sequence (DNA): TGTGCTAGTGGTTTGGTAGGTGCAATAGCCAATTACTACGAGCAGTACGTC.

A word on this clonotype: The junction departs from the called germline gene at one end, perhaps through a read error. The rearrangement links TRBV29-1 to TRBJ1-2; D possibly corresponds to TRBD1 (6 bases). Per germline, CDR1 SQVTM and CDR2 ANQGSEA. There are 11 residues in the CDR3. The CDR3 sequence is CSVEDRRGYTF. CDR3 nucleotide sequence: TGCAGCGTCGAAGACAGGAGGGGCTACACCTTC.

This clonotype was recorded once. The chain is built from TRBV6-5 and TRBJ1-4; D is ambiguous. With 1 base removed from V and 1 base from J, the gap between germline ends came to 7 bases. In germline, CDR1 is MNHEY, CDR2 SVGAGI. The CDR3 is made up of 15 amino acids. The CDR3: CASSYYPQTNEKLFF. The DNA of the CDR3 is TGTGCCAGCAGTTACTACCCCCAAACTAATGAAAAACTGTTTTTT.

This clonotype was counted only a few times. The gene calls are TRBV20-1 and TRBJ1-5; no clear D gene. Germline assignment: CDR1 DFQATT and CDR2 SNEGSKA (reference sequence). This CDR3 has 12 residues. V dropped 4 bases and J dropped 3 bases, with 7 bases sitting between them. The CDR3 DNA follows: TGCAGTGCTAAACAGCCCAATCAGCCCCAGCATTTT. It encodes CSAKQPNQPQHF.